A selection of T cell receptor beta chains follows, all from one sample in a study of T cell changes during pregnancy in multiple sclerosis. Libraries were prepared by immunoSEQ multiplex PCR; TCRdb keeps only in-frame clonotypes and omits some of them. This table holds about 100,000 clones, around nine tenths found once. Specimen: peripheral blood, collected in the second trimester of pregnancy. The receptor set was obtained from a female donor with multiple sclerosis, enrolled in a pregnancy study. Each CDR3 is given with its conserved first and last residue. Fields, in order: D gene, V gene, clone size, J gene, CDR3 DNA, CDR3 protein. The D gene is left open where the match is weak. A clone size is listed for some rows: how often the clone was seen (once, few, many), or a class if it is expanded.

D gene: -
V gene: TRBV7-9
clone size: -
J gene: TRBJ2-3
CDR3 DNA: TGTGCCAGCAGCCTGACAACTAGCACAGATACGCAGTATTTT
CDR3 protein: CASSLTTSTDTQYF

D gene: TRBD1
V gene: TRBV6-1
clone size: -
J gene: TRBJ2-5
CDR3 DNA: TGTGCCAGCATCGGACAGGCCCAAGAGACCCAGTACTTC
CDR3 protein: CASIGQAQETQYF

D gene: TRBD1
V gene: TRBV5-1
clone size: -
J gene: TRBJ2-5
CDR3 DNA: TGCGCCAGCAGCTTGGGACAGGGGTGGGAGACCCAGTACTTC
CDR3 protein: CASSLGQGWETQYF

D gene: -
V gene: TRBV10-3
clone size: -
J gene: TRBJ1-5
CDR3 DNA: TGTGCCATCAGTGGTGGCGGCGGGTTTAGCAATCAGCCCCAGCATTTT
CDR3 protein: CAISGGGGFSNQPQHF

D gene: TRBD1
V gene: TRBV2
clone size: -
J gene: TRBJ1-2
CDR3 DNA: TGTGCCAGCAGTGAAAGGGGACAGGGGGCCCCTGGCTACACCTTC
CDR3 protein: CASSERGQGAPGYTF

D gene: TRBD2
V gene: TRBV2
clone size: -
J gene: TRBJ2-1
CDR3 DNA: TGTGCCAGCAGTGAGAGACTAGCGGGGGGTCAGGGGGAGTTCTTC
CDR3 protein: CASSERLAGGQGEFF

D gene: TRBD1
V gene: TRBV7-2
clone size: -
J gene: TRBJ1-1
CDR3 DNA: TGTGCCAGCAGGCCGGGACAGGGATACACTGAAGCTTTCTTT
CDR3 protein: CASRPGQGYTEAFF

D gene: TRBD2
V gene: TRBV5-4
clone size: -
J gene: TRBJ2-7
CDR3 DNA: TGTGCCAGCAGCTTCGGGCGGACTAGCGGGAGCAGGAGCTCCTACGAGCAGTACTTC
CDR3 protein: CASSFGRTSGSRSSYEQYF

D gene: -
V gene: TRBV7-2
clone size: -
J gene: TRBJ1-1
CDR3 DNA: TGTGCCAGCAGCCTTGACAGGAACACTGAAGCTTTCTTT
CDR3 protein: CASSLDRNTEAFF

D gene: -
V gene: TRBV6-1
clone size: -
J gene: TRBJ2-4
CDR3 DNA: TGTGCCAGCACCGCTTCGGGGGAGTGGGACATTCAGTACTTC
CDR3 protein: CASTASGEWDIQYF

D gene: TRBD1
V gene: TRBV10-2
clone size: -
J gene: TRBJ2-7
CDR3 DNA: TGCGCCAGCAGGGGACAGGGAACCTACGAGCAGTACTTC
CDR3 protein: CASRGQGTYEQYF

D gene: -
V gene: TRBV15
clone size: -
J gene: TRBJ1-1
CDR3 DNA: TGTGCCACCACCCCGACAGGGAACACTGAAGCTTTCTTT
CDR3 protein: CATTPTGNTEAFF

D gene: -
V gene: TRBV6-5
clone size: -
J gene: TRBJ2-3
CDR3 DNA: TGTGCCAGCAGAATGGGACAAGGCACAGATACGCAGTATTTT
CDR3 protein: CASRMGQGTDTQYF

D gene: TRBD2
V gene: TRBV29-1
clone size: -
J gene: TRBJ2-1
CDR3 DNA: TGCAGCGTTGACCCCAGCGGGATAATCGATGAGCAGTTCTTC
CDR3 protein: CSVDPSGIIDEQFF

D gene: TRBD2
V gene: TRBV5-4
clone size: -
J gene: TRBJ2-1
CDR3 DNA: TGTGCCAGCAGCCTAGGGACTAGCGGGGCGGGGGCCACTGAGCAGTTCTTC
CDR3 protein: CASSLGTSGAGATEQFF

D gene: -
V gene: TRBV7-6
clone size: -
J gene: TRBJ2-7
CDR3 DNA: TGTGCCAGCAGCTTCAAACCAGCGGAAGCCGCGGGGGAGCAGTACTTC
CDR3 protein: CASSFKPAEAAGEQYF

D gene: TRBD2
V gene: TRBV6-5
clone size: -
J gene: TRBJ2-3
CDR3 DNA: TGTGCCAGCAGTTGGACTAGCGGGACGGTAGATACGCAGTATTTT
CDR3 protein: CASSWTSGTVDTQYF

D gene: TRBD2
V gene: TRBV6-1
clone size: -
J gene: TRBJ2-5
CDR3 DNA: TGTGCCAGCATCCGGGGGGGGGTGCGGGAGACCCAGTACTTC
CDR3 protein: CASIRGGVRETQYF

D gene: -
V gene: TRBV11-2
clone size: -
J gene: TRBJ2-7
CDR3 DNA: TGTGCCAGCAGCGCCACAGGGCCCGAGCAGTACTTC
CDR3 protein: CASSATGPEQYF

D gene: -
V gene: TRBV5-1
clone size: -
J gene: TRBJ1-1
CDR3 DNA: TGCGCCAGCAGCTTGCCGCAGGGACAGAACACTGAAGCTTTCTTT
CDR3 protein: CASSLPQGQNTEAFF

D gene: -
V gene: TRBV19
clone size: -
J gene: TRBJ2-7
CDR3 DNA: TGTGCCAGTAGTGTCAGTCACCCGGGAGAGCAGTACTTC
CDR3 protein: CASSVSHPGEQYF

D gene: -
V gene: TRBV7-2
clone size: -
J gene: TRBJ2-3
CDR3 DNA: TGTGCCAGCAGCGCGGGGGCTCCCACCTTCACAGATACGCAGTATTTT
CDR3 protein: CASSAGAPTFTDTQYF

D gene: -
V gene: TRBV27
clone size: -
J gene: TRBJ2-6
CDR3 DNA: TGTGCCAGCGGCCTCGGGGACTGGACCAACGTCCTGACTTTC
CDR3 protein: CASGLGDWTNVLTF

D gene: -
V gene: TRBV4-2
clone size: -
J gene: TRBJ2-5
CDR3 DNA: TGTGCCAGCAGCCAATACAGCCTCCAAGAGACCCAGTACTTC
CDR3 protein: CASSQYSLQETQYF

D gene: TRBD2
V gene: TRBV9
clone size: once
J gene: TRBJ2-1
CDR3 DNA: TGTGCCAGCAGCGCTCAACTAGCGGGAGTTGTCAATGAGCAGTTCTTC
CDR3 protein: CASSAQLAGVVNEQFF